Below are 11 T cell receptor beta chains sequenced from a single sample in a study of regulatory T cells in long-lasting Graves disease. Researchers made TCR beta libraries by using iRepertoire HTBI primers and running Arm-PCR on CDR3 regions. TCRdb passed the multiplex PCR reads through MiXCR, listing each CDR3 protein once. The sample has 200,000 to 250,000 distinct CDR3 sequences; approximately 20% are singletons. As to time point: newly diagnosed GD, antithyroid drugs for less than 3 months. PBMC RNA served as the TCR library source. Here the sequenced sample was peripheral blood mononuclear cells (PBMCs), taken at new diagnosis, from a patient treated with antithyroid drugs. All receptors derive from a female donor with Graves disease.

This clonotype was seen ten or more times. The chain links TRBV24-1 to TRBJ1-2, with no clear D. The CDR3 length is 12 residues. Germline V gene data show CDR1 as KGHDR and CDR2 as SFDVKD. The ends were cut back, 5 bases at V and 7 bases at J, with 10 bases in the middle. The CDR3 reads CATSARAGGYTF. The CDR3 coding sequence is TGTGCCACCAGTGCGAGGGCCGGTGGCTACACCTTC.

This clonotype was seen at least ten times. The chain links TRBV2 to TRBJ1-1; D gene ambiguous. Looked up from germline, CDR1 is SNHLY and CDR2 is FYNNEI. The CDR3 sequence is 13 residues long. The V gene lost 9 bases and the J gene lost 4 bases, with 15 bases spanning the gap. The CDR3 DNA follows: TGTGCCAGATCGGAGGGTAGAGGCACTGAAGCTTTCTTT. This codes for CARSEGRGTEAFF.

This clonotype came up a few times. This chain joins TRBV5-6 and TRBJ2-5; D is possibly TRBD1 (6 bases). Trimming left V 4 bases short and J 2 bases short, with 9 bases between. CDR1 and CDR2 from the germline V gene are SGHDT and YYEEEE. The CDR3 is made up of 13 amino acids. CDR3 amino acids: CASSGTTQETQYF. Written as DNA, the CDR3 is TGTGCCAGCAGCGGGACAACTCAAGAGACCCAGTACTTC. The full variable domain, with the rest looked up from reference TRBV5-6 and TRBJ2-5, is DAGVTQSPTHLIKTRGQQVTLRCSPKSGHDTVSWYQQALGQGPQFIFQYYEEEERQRGNFPDRFSGHQFPNYSSELNVNALLLGDSALYLCASSGTTQETQYFGPGTRLLVL.

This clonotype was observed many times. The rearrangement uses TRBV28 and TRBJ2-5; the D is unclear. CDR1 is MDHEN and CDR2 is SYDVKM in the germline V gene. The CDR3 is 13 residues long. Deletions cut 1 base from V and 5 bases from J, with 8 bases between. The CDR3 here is CASSLSLRETQYF. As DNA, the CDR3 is TGTGCCAGCAGTTTATCTCTTAGGGAGACCCAGTACTTC.

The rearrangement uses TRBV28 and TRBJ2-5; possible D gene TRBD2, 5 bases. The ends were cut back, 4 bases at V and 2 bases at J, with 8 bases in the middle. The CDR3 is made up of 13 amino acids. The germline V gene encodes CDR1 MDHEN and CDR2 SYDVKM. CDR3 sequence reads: CASSSPGQETQYF. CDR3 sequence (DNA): TGTGCCAGCAGTTCTCCGGGACAAGAGACCCAGTACTTC.

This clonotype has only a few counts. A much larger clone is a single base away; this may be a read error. The CDR3 nucleotides read TGTGTCAGCAGTTTAAAGGCGGGAGGAATGGGCTTC. Its protein product is CVSSLKAGGMGF. The chain recombines TRBV28 with TRBJ2-1; 8 bases align to TRBD2. This CDR3 comprises 12 residues. Looked up from germline, CDR1 is MDHEN and CDR2 is SYDVKM.

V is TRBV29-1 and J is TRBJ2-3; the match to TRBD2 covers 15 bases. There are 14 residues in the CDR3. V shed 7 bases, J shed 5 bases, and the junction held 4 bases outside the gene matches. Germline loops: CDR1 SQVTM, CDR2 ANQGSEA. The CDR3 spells CSAWTSGRGDTQYF. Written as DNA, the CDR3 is TGCAGCGCCTGGACTAGCGGGAGGGGAGATACGCAGTATTTT.

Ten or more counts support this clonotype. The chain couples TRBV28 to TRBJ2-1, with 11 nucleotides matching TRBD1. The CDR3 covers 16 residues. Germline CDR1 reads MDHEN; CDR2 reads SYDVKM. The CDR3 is CSSGGLFGTGGGEQFF. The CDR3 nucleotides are TGTTCCTCGGGAGGGCTCTTCGGGACAGGGGGAGGTGAGCAGTTCTTC.

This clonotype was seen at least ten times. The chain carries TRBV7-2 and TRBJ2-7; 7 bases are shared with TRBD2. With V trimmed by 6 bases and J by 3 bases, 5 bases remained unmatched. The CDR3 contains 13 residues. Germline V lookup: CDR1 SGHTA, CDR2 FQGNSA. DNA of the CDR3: TGTGCCAGCAGTCTAGCGGACGGCTACGAGCAGTACTTC. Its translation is CASSLADGYEQYF.

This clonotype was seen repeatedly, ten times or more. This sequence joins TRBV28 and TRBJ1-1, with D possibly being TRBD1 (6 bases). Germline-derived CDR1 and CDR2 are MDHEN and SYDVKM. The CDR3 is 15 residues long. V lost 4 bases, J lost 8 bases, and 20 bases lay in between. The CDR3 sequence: CASSSPSAGVIEAFF. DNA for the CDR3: TGTGCCAGCAGTTCCCCTAGTGCAGGGGTCATCGAAGCTTTCTTT.

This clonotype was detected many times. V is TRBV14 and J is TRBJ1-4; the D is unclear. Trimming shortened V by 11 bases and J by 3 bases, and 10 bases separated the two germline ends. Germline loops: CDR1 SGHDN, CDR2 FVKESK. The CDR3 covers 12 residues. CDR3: CAPRLPNEKLFF. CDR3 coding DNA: TGTGCCCCGAGACTCCCTAATGAAAAACTGTTTTTT.